This TCR beta chain was profiled in a study of shared clonotypes between healthy human individuals. Trimming shortened V by 3 bases and J by 9 bases, and 12 bases separated the two germline ends. The CDR3 has 13 amino acids. CDR1 is MDHEN and CDR2 is SYDVKM in the germline V gene. This clone showed up many times. Some clones are missing from TCRdb's copy, which holds only in-frame ones; the method was immunoSEQ multiplex PCR. There are approximately 980,000 clones in the sample; about three quarters occur only once, and roughly 1.5% lies in the top ten. The donor population consisted of healthy HIV-negative adults with no recent acute infections or vaccinations.

The chain uses TRBV28 and TRBJ2-1, with D unresolved. What was sequenced was memory CD4+ T cells sorted from blood. Subset denoted: CD45RA-negative fraction. The receptor was derived from a young man in good health. CDR3 coding DNA: TGTGCCAGCAGTTTCCTACAGCTAGGTGAGCAGTTCTTC. Amino acid sequence: CASSFLQLGEQFF.